These T cell receptor beta chains were read from a single sample in a study of blood T cell repertoires in COVID-19. Profiling relied on immunoSEQ multiplex PCR, and the TCRdb table lists in-frame clones only, not all of them. The profile shows about 160,000 clones, around 84% of them singletons. Sequences were obtained from peripheral blood. These TCRs come from a woman between 50 and 59 years old with COVID-19, enrolled during active disease. Both conserved end residues are part of each CDR3. D genes are given only for firm matches. Size tells how often a clone was seen (once, few, many) or the class of an expanded clone, and some rows leave it out.

v_call	clone_size	d_call	j_call	cdr3_nt	cdr3_aa
TRBV25-1	.	TRBD1	TRBJ2-5	TGTGCCAGCAAGGGGGCACAAGAGACCCAGTACTTC	CASKGAQETQYF
TRBV4-2	.	.	TRBJ2-7	TGTGCCAGCAGCCAAGATTCGGGTTTCTACGAGCAGTACTTC	CASSQDSGFYEQYF
TRBV10-1	few	TRBD2	TRBJ2-2	TGCGCCAGCAGTCCCTCTAGCGGGGGGGCCACCGGGGAGCTGTTTTTT	CASSPSSGGATGELFF
TRBV19	.	.	TRBJ2-3	TGTGCCAGTAGTATAGCACAGGGAGAGGATACGCAGTATTTT	CASSIAQGEDTQYF
TRBV30	.	.	TRBJ2-2	TGTGCCTGGACTAGAGGGCCCGGGGAGCTGTTTTTT	CAWTRGPGELFF
TRBV6-5	once	.	TRBJ1-1	TGTGCCAGCACCTTCGGATCAGGGATTACGACTGAAGCTTTCTTT	CASTFGSGITTEAFF
TRBV27	.	TRBD2	TRBJ2-7	TGTGCCAGCAGTTCCCCGGGACTAGGCGTCTACGAGCAGTACTTC	CASSSPGLGVYEQYF
TRBV2	.	.	TRBJ2-6	TGTGCCAGCAGCGTAATGGACAGCTTCTGGGCCAACGTCCTGACTTTC	CASSVMDSFWANVLTF
TRBV9	few	TRBD2	TRBJ2-2	TGTGCCAGCAGCCCCCGACTAGCGGGGGGGCGTACCGGGGAGCTGTTTTTT	CASSPRLAGGRTGELFF
TRBV7-3	few	TRBD2	TRBJ2-1	TGTGCCAGCAGCGCCGCTAGCGGGGGGGCCTACAATGAGCAGTTCTTC	CASSAASGGAYNEQFF
TRBV5-1	.	TRBD2	TRBJ2-3	TGCGCCAGCAGCTTTTCCGGGGGGAAGAGCACAGATACGCAGTATTTT	CASSFSGGKSTDTQYF